Below, one TCR beta chain is given with its context. The same CDR3 is also encoded by other DNA sequences in this sample. The record originates from a study of blood T cell repertoires in COVID-19. Resolution of symptoms, clearance, or two negative PCRs was present in recovered Cohort 3 donors. The CDR3 loop spans 14 amino acids. Germline V lookup: CDR1 LNHDA, CDR2 SQIVND (reference sequence). V trimming: 4 bases; J trimming: 2 bases; junction bases outside the gene matches: 2. TCRdb keeps only in-frame clones here, not all; method: immunoSEQ multiplex PCR. The sample records hundreds of thousands of clones, more than 80% being singletons.

The chain is built from TRBV19 and TRBJ1-5; 7 positions agree with TRBD1. Sequenced input: PBMCs or T cells enriched from blood (not recorded which). This sequence originates from a man younger than 40 who had recovered from COVID-19. The CDR3 DNA sequence: TGTGCCAGTAGTACTACAGGGGGCAATCAGCCCCAGCATTTT. Protein: CASSTTGGNQPQHF.